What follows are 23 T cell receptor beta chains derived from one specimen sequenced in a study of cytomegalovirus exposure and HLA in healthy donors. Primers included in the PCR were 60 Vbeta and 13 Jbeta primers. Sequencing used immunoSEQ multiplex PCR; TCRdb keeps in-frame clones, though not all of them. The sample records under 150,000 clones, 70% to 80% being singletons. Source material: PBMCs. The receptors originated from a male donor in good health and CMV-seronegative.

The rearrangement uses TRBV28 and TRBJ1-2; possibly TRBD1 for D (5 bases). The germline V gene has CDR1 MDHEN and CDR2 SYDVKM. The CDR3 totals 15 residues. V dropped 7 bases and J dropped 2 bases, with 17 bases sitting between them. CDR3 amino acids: CASTEWGGKNYGYTF. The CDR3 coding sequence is TGTGCCAGCACCGAATGGGGGGGGAAAAACTATGGCTACACCTTC.

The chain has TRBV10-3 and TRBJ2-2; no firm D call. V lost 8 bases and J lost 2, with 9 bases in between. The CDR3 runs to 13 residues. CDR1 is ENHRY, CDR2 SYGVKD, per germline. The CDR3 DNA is TGTGCCATCGGGCATCCCAACACCGGGGAGCTGTTTTTT. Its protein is CAIGHPNTGELFF.

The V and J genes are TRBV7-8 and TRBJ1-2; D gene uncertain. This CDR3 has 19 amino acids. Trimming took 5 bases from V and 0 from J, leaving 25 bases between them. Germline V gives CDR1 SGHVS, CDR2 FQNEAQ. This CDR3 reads CASSPHQRLKSPANYGYTF. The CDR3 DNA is TGTGCCAGCAGCCCCCACCAACGTCTCAAATCACCAGCTAACTATGGCTACACCTTC.

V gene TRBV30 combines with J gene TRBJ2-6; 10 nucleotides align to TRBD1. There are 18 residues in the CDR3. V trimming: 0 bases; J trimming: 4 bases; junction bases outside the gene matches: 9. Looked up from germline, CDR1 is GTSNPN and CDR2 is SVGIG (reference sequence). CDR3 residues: CAWSVVLGQGRGANVLTF. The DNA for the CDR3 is TGTGCCTGGAGTGTAGTGCTGGGACAGGGGAGGGGGGCCAACGTCCTGACTTTC.

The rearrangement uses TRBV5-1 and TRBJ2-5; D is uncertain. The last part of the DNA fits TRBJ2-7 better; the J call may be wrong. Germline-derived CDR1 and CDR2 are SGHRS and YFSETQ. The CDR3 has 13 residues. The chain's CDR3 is CASSLESGYEQYF. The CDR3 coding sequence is TGCGCCAGCAGCTTGGAATCAGGCTACGAGCAGTACTTC.

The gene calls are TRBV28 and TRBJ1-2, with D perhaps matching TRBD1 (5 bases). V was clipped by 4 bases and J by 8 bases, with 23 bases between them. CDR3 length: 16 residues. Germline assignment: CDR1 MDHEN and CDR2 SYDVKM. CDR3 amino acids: CASSSPSEGTIDGYTF. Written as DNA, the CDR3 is TGTGCCAGCAGTTCCCCCTCGGAGGGGACGATTGACGGCTACACCTTC.

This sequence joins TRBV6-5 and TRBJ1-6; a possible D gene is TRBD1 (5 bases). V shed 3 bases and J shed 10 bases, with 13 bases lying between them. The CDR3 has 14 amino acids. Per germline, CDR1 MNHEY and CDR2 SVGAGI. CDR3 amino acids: CASSYTGEGSPLHF. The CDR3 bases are TGTGCCAGCAGTTATACGGGGGAAGGATCACCCCTCCACTTT.

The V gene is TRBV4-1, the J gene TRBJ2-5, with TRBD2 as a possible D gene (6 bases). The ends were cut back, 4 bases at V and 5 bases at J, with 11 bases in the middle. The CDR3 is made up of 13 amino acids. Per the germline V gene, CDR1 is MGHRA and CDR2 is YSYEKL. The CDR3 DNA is TGCGCCAGCAGCCGCGGAGGGGTGGAGACCCAGTACTTC. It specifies CASSRGGVETQYF.

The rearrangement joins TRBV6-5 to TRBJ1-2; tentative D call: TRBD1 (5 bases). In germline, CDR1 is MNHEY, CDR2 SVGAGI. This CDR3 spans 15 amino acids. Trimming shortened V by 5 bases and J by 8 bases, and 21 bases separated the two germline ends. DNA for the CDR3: TGTGCCAGCAGTAACGGGGGAGGCCGTGCGGAAGGCTACACCTTC. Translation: CASSNGGGRAEGYTF.

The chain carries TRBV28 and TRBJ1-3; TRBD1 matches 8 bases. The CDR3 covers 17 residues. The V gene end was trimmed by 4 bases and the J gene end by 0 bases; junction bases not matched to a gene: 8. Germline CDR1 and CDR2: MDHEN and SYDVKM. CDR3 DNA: TGTGCCAGCAGTTCCCGACAGGGGAAGAGCTCTGGAAACACCATATATTTT. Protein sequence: CASSSRQGKSSGNTIYF.

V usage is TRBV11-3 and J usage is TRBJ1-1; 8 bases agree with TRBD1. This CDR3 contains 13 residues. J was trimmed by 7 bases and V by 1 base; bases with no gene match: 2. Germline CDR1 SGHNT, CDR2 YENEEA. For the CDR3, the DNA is TGTGCCAGCAGCTTAGCGGGGACAGGTGAAGCTTTCTTT. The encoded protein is CASSLAGTGEAFF.

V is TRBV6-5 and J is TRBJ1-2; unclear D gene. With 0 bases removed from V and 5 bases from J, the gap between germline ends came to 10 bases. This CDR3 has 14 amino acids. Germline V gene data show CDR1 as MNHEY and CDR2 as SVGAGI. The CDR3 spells CASSYSSHRYGYTF. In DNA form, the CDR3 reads TGTGCCAGCAGTTACTCGAGCCACCGGTATGGCTACACCTTC.

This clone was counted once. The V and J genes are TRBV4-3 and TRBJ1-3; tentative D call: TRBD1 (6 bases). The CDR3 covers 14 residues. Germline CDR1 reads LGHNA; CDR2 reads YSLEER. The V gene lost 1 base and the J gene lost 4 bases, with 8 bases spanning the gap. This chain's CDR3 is CASSQGGTGNTIYF. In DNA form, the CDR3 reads TGCGCCAGCAGCCAAGGAGGGACAGGAAACACCATATATTTT.

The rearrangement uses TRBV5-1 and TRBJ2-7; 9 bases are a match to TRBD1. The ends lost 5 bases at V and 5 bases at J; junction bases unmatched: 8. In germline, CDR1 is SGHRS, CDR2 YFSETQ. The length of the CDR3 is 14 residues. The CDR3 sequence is CASRPGTGPHEQYF. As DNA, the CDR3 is TGCGCCAGCAGACCTGGGACAGGGCCCCACGAGCAGTACTTC.

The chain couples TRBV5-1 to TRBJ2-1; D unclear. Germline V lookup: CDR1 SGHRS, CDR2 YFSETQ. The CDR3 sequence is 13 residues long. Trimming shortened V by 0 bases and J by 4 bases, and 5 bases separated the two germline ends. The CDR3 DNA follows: TGCGCCAGCAGCTTGGACAGATACAATGAGCAGTTCTTC. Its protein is CASSLDRYNEQFF.

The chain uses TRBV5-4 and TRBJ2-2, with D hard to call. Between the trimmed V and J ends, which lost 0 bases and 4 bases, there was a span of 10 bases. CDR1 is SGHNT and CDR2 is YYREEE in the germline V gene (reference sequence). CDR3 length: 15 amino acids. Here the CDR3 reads CASSLDRRSTGELFF. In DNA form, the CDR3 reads TGTGCCAGCAGCTTGGACCGCCGTAGCACCGGGGAGCTGTTTTTT.

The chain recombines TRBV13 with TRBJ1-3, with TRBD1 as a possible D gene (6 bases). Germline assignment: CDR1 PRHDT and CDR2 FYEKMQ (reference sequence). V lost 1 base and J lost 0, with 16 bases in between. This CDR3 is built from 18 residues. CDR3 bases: TGTGCCAGCAGCTTAGTGGGGGCGGGGGGAACCTCTGGAAACACCATATATTTT. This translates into CASSLVGAGGTSGNTIYF.

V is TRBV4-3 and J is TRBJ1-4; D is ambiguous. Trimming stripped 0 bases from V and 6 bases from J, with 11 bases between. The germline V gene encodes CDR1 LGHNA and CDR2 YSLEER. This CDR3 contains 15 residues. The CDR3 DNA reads TGCGCCAGCAGCCAAGATGGCGCAGGCGATGAAAAACTGTTTTTT. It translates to CASSQDGAGDEKLFF.

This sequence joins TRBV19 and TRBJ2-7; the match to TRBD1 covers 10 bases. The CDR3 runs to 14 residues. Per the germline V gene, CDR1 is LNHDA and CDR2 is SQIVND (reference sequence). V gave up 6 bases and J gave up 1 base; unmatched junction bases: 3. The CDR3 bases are TGTGCCAGTAGACCGGGACAGGGGTCCTACGAGCAGTACTTC. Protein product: CASRPGQGSYEQYF.

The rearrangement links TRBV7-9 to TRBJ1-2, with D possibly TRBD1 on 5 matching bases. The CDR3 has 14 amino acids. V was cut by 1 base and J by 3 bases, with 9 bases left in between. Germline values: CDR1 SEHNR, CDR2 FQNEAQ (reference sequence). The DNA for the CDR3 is TGTGCCAGCAGCTTAGATCGGGGGGACTATGGCTACACCTTC. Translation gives CASSLDRGDYGYTF.

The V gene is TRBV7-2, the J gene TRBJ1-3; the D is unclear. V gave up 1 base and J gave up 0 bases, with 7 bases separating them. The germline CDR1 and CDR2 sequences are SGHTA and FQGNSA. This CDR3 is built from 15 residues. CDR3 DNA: TGTGCCAGCAGCTTAGGAGGCTTCTCTGGAAACACCATATATTTT. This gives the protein CASSLGGFSGNTIYF.

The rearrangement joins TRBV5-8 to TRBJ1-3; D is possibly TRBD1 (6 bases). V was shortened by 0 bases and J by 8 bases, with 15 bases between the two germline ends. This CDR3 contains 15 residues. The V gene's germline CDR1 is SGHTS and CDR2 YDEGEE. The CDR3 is CASSLGQAYRDTIYF. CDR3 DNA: TGTGCCAGCAGCTTGGGACAGGCCTACAGGGACACCATATATTTT.

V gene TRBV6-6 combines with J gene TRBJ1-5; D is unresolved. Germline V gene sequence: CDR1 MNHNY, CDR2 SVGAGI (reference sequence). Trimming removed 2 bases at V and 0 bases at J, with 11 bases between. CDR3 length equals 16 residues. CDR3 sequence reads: CASSYVAGYSNQPQHF. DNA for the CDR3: TGTGCCAGCAGTTACGTCGCGGGGTATAGCAATCAGCCCCAGCATTTT.